A selection of T cell receptor beta chains follows, all from one sample in a study of cytomegalovirus exposure and HLA in healthy donors. Method: immunoSEQ multiplex PCR; TCRdb's copy keeps in-frame clones and lacks some. The sample holds around 300,000 clones, just over 85% seen once. Material for sequencing was PBMCs. Receptors were obtained from a woman under 30 in good health and CMV-seronegative. CDR3s include the opening cysteine and the closing phenylalanine or tryptophan. A D gene is named only where the DNA matches it firmly. Clone sizes are given selectively: once, few, many, or a class where the clone is expanded.

clone size	J gene	V gene	D gene	CDR3 DNA	CDR3 protein
NA	TRBJ1-1	TRBV10-3	NA	TGTGCCATCAGTGCCAGGGGTGGGACTGAAGCTTTCTTT	CAISARGGTEAFF
NA	TRBJ2-7	TRBV5-1	NA	TGCGCCAGCAGTTCGGACAGGGAGGGCGAGCAGTACTTC	CASSSDREGEQYF
NA	TRBJ1-2	TRBV6-5	NA	TGTGCCAGCAGAGAAAACAGCGGCTATGGCTACACCTTC	CASRENSGYGYTF
NA	TRBJ2-1	TRBV29-1	TRBD2	TGCAGCGTTGTACTAGCGGGAGGGCCCAATGAGCAGTTCTTC	CSVVLAGGPNEQFF
NA	TRBJ2-1	TRBV11-3	TRBD2	TGTGCCAGCAGCCCATCGGGGGGGGCGCCTGAGCAGTTCTTC	CASSPSGGAPEQFF
once	TRBJ1-2	TRBV6-1	TRBD1	TGTGCCAGCAGTGAGGGACAGTCCTATGGCTACACCTTC	CASSEGQSYGYTF
once	TRBJ2-1	TRBV6-4	NA	TGTGCCAGCAGTGACTTTTCGGGAGAGGGCAATGAGCAGTTCTTC	CASSDFSGEGNEQFF
NA	TRBJ2-2	TRBV30	TRBD2	TGTGCCTGGAGGAAAGCGGGAGTCGAGGAGCTGTTTTTT	CAWRKAGVEELFF
NA	TRBJ2-1	TRBV30	NA	TGTGCCTGGTCCGAGATATACAATGAGCAGTTCTTC	CAWSEIYNEQFF
NA	TRBJ1-1	TRBV2	TRBD1	TGTGCCAGCACGGGACAGGGGAACACTGAAGCTTTCTTT	CASTGQGNTEAFF
NA	TRBJ2-1	TRBV5-1	TRBD2	TGCGCCAGCAGCTCACCGGGACTAGCGGTCTACAATGAGCAGTTCTTC	CASSSPGLAVYNEQFF